The entry below describes one T cell receptor (beta chain). V lost 5 bases, J lost 5 bases, and 3 bases stayed unmatched. Germline CDR1 and CDR2: SGHNT and YENEEA. CDR3 length equals 13 residues. A minimum of 5 micrograms of total RNA was extracted per sample. This sample was taken from a study of blood T cells in healthy people across ages. With a J-beta primer mix and a sample-barcoded 5' primer, a second PCR ran about 6 to 11 cycles. TCRdb ran MiXCR on the 5' RACE reads and lists one entry per CDR3 protein. The sample lists about 680,000 distinct CDR3 sequences; around 49% were seen once. Input material: blood. The chain links TRBV11-3 to TRBJ2-1; 7 bases agree with TRBD1. The TCR comes from a woman aged 60-70 years in good health. The CDR3: CASSADRDNEQFF. CDR3 DNA: TGTGCCAGCAGCGCCGACAGGGACAATGAGCAGTTCTTC.